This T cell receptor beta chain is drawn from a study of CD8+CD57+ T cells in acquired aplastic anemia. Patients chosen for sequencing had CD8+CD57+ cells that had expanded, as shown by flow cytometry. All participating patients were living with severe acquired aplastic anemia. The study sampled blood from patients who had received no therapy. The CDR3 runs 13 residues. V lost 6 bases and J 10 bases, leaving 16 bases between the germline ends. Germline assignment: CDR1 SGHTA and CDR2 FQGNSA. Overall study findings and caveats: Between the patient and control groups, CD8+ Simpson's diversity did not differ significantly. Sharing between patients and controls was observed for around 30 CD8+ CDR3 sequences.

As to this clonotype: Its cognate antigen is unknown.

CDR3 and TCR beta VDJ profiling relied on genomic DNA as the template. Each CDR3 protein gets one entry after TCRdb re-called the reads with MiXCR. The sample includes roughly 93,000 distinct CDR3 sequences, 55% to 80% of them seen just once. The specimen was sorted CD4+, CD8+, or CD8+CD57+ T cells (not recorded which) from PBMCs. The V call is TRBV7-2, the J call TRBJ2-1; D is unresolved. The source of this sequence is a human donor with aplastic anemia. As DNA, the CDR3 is TGTGCCAGCAGACGTTCACCGGTAAGCGAGCAGTTCTTC. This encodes CASRRSPVSEQFF.